The TCR beta chain described here comes from a study of cytomegalovirus exposure and HLA in healthy donors. Study results and caveats: Reports described diagnosis of cytomegalovirus status by the classifier as highly specific and sensitive. Sequencing depth roughly uniform across donors was assumed in presence/absence analyses. Available immune exposure information covered CMV serostatus only. In a later analysis, V- and J-gene trimming of beta chains associated with a DCLRE1C missense variant, replicated independently.

V dropped 0 bases and J dropped 6; count of bases not matched to a gene: 9. Germline V gives CDR1 SGDLS, CDR2 YYNGEE. This CDR3 is 16 amino acids long. The PCR contained 60 Vbeta and 13 Jbeta primers. Clones were read by immunoSEQ multiplex PCR, and TCRdb kept only the in-frame ones, dropping some. The sample contains 200,000 or so clones, about 86% of which appear only once. With regard to this clone: As yet, its antigen is unknown.

Sequences were obtained from PBMCs. The TCR comes from a woman between 18 and 29 years old in good health and CMV-seropositive. V is TRBV9 and J is TRBJ1-5; 7 bases are shared with TRBD1. The CDR3 nucleotides are TGTGCCAGCAGCGTAGGGGAGGACAGGACAGGTCAGCCCCAGCATTTT. Translated, it gives CASSVGEDRTGQPQHF.